This T cell receptor beta chain was captured by sequencing in a study of regulatory T cells in long-lasting Graves disease (dated by TCRdb to about 2021). Looking at the study overall: Newly diagnosed Graves' disease patients had taken antithyroid drugs for less than 3 months. Peripheral blood TCR sequencing and RNA sequencing compared persistent Graves' disease patients with newly diagnosed Graves' disease patients. The study was conducted in China and was registered as a clinical trial. A total of about 35 samples underwent TCR sequencing, from about 13 patients with persistent Graves' disease and around 20 patients with newly diagnosed Graves' disease. General findings and caveats noted by the study authors: The small sample size was acknowledged by the authors as a limitation that may reduce accuracy. Sequencing and analysis were limited to the TCR beta chain. Patients with persistent disease shared more public clonotypes (around 3,000) than newly diagnosed patients did (more than 900). Only peripheral blood was studied, because thyroid tissue, the primary lesion, was inaccessible. Compared with newly diagnosed patients, persistent Graves' disease patients had lower TCR Shannon entropy and fewer highly expanded clones, which suggests clonal expansion. Preferential use of TRBV28, TRBJ1-2 and TRBJ2-5 was observed in persistent disease, whereas TRBV20-1 and TRBJ2-1 were favored in newly diagnosed disease.

This clonotype was picked up many times. Its antigen has not been determined. Base qualities are not at hand, and no much larger clone is one base apart. The method behind the library was multiplex PCR. The reads were generated on an Illumina HiSeq 4000. CDR3 regions were amplified by Arm-PCR with iRepertoire HTBI primers to construct TCR beta libraries. Gel purification was performed on PCR products prior to sequencing. Under the source paper's analysis protocol: Gene usage analysis of CDR3 amino acid clonotypes relied on the roughly 64 TRBV and 13 to 15 TRBJ segments identified across samples. COPE and FqMerger were used to merge the filtered high-quality paired reads into contigs. Contigs were aligned with BLAST to IMGT TRBV, TRBD and TRBJ reference genes, and CDR3 was defined per IMGT. Clonotypes above 0.1% frequency were classified as highly expanded clones. Repertoire diversity was measured by Shannon entropy, and V-J evenness by the Gini coefficient. Public clonotypes were defined as clonotypes shared by more than one individual. The public reads were reanalyzed by TCRdb: fastp trimming at Q25, MiXCR alignment, in-frame beta chains only. All rows with the same CDR3 protein become a single entry with the most common DNA and genes. These V and J calls are TCRdb output, not the study's own analysis. In this sample the table shows roughly 530,000 distinct CDR3 sequences, about 16% of which occur a single time. The ten largest clones capture approximately 25% of the sample.

In light of the paper, this sample's time point label describes: newly diagnosed GD, antithyroid drugs for less than 3 months. For both TCR sequencing and RNA sequencing, RNA was extracted from PBMCs in TRIzol. The diagnosis of Graves' disease was made according to American Thyroid Association guidelines. The patients came from an endocrinology department in Xi'an, China. Each patient gave 7.5 to 10 milliliters of peripheral blood, collected in an EDTA anticoagulant tube. Ficoll Paque Plus density gradient separation was used to isolate PBMCs, and no further T cell sorting was done. An Agilent 2100 Bioanalyzer and agarose gel were used to check RNA quality, while a NanoDrop 2000 measured RNA concentration. The CDR3, from cysteine to phenylalanine, totals 13 residues. Of all the DNA, just the CDR3 is kept, 39 bases in frame from base 1. The junction shows trimming of 6 bases on V and 2 bases on J, plus 8 bases between the germline ends. As encoded in the germline V gene, CDR1 is MNHEY while CDR2 is SVGEGT.

A further study also used this sample, focusing on T cells in Graves' hyperthyroidism and ophthalmopathy. The other study reports the following: Stable Graves' hyperthyroidism was defined as no progression to ophthalmopathy during 18 months of follow-up. Hyperthyroidism patients were newly diagnosed, with disease duration under 2 months, and aged 18 to 65 years. Exclusion was applied to patients with uncontrolled infections, other autoimmune diseases, pregnancy or lactation. Diagnoses were established on the basis of clinical symptoms, serum thyroxine and TRAb, thyroid ultrasound, and orbital computed tomography. For the first round of RT-PCR on the TCR CDR3, the HTBI primer set was used together with the Qiagen OneStep RT-PCR kit. Most expanded thyroid clonotypes (frequency above 0.001) were also found in blood, which suggests that blood repertoires may mirror thyroid immune responses. A model built on a 13 V-J signature distinguished ophthalmopathy from stable hyperthyroidism, reaching 87.88% sensitivity and around 81% specificity in cross-validation and 80%/75% in testing. In validation, the model predicted progression to ophthalmopathy a median of about 5.9 months before onset, with about 64% sensitivity and just under 75% specificity. To identify TCR V-J signatures that set the groups apart, the researchers used a discovery cohort of 100 patients, made up of around 42 with Graves' ophthalmopathy and about 59 with stable Graves' hyperthyroidism. An independent validation cohort of around 19 hyperthyroidism patients and 17 patients who later progressed to ophthalmopathy tested prospective prediction of ophthalmopathy. The 95 to 100 discovery patients were divided at random into training and test sets in a 7:3 ratio. In several Graves' hyperthyroidism patients, the study also compared T-cell repertoires from thyroid tissue with T-cell repertoires from blood. After blood sampling, hyperthyroidism patients were treated with methimazole at a starting dose of 30 mg daily, and ophthalmopathy patients were treated with high-dose intravenous methylprednisolone. Libraries were constructed in a second round of multiplex PCR, after which size selection and purification were carried out. Libraries were sequenced paired-end with 100 bp reads on an Illumina HiSeq2000. Raw data were processed with SOAPnuke, discarding reads with adapters, uncalled bases, mean Phred below 15, or no exact constant-primer or identifier match. COPE v1.2.5 was used to merge high-quality paired reads, and clonotypes were defined as unique nucleotide sequences. MiTCR v1.1 was used to align the clonotypes against IMGT TRBV, TRBD and TRBJ reference segments. The analysis was restricted to V-J combinations with a frequency above 0.0001, which together covered around 99% of the repertoires. The TCS score was defined as the ratio of F50 (clonal expansion) to E x V (chaos), calculated using BLOSUM62-based TCRdist between CDR3 peptides within each V-J. Welch's t-statistics and random forest reduced roughly 530 V-J features to roughly 13, which were used in a naive Bayes classifier (R e1071). No statistical method was used to fix the sample size in advance, and group allocation was not hidden from the investigators. According to the paper, TCR Vbeta CDR3 sequencing was carried out on 135 peripheral blood samples, which came from under 50 ophthalmopathy, approximately 72 hyperthyroidism and about 17 progressor patients.

The sequence derives from a woman aged 35 to 59 with Graves disease. Donor details come from another sample of the same person, matched by shared clones. The specimen was peripheral blood mononuclear cells (PBMCs), collected at new diagnosis, from a patient treated with antithyroid drugs. The chain is assembled from TRBV6-2 or TRBV6-3 and TRBJ2-1, with TRBD1 as a weak D call on 6 bases. The nucleotide sequence is given as TGTGCCAGCAGGACAGGCACCTACAATGAGCAGTTCTTC. It is translated as CASRTGTYNEQFF.